Listed below are T cell receptor beta chains from one sample, sequenced in a study of Ad26.COV2.S vaccination and SARS-CoV-2 variants. The method was immunoSEQ multiplex PCR; TCRdb's version includes in-frame clones alone and lacks a portion of them. The sample comprises 300,000 to 400,000 clones, around 86% of which are singletons, and about 3.4% rests with the top ten. The sequencing used peripheral blood, collected in a trial of Ad26.COV2.S vaccine versus placebo. These receptors were collected from a person aged 18-65 years who received the Ad26.COV2.S COVID-19 vaccine or a placebo. Each CDR3 is given with its conserved first and last residue. A D gene is named only where the DNA matches it firmly. Not all rows give a size; the values are once, few, many and, for expanded clones, a class.

size	V	D	J	CDR3	DNA
.	TRBV10-3	.	TRBJ1-1	CAIIQDQRAFF	TGTGCCATCATCCAGGATCAACGAGCTTTCTTT
.	TRBV4-3	TRBD1	TRBJ1-1	CASSQVPGGSYGAFF	TGCGCCAGCAGCCAAGTACCAGGGGGCTCATATGGGGCTTTCTTT
.	TRBV4-1	TRBD1	TRBJ2-7	CASSHGTGGSYEQYF	TGCGCCAGCAGCCACGGGACAGGGGGCTCCTACGAGCAGTACTTC
.	TRBV6-5	.	TRBJ1-2	CAGNLQGKDYGYTF	TGTGCCGGAAACCTACAGGGAAAGGACTATGGCTACACCTTC
.	TRBV5-6	TRBD1	TRBJ1-6	CASSLRGQGFIFHF	TGTGCCAGCAGCTTGAGAGGACAGGGTTTTATCTTCCACTTT
.	TRBV6-6	.	TRBJ1-2	CASSPPRGGVGIF	TGTGCCAGCAGCCCCCCAAGGGGAGGAGTGGGAATCTTC
.	TRBV3-1/TRBV3-2	.	TRBJ1-5	CASSQGTQPQHF	TGTGCCAGCAGCCAGGGCACTCAGCCCCAGCATTTT
.	TRBV5-1	.	TRBJ2-2	CASSRYTSRDTGELFF	TGCGCCAGCAGCCGATACACATCACGGGACACCGGGGAGCTGTTTTTT
.	TRBV27	.	TRBJ1-2	CASSLAPRDGYTF	TGTGCCAGCAGTTTAGCCCCGCGGGATGGCTACACCTTC
.	TRBV19	.	TRBJ2-1	CASIAYEQFF	TGTGCCAGTATAGCTTATGAGCAGTTCTTC
once	TRBV25-1	.	TRBJ2-3	CASSAGYSTDTQYF	TGTGCCAGCAGCGCCGGATATAGCACAGATACGCAGTATTTT
.	TRBV6-1	TRBD1	TRBJ2-7	CASSERDRGAYEQYF	TGTGCCAGCAGTGAGAGAGACAGGGGGGCGTACGAGCAGTACTTC
.	TRBV3-1/TRBV3-2	.	TRBJ1-2	CASSSQGIDGYTF	TGTGCCAGCAGCTCTCAAGGTATCGATGGCTACACCTTC
.	TRBV19	TRBD1	TRBJ2-7	CASSKPGQGGYEQYF	TGTGCCAGTAGTAAACCGGGACAGGGGGGTTACGAGCAGTACTTC
.	TRBV15	TRBD1	TRBJ2-1	CATSRGRDRGEQFF	TGTGCCACCAGCAGGGGGCGGGACAGGGGGGAGCAGTTCTTC
.	TRBV3-1/TRBV3-2	TRBD1	TRBJ2-4	CASSQDLIGTGKNIQYF	TGTGCCAGCAGCCAAGATCTAATCGGGACAGGCAAAAACATTCAGTACTTC
.	TRBV11-2	TRBD2	TRBJ2-1	CASSPGLGAEQFF	TGTGCCAGCAGCCCCGGACTAGGGGCTGAGCAGTTCTTC
.	TRBV27	TRBD2	TRBJ2-7	CASSLRRVAGGFSYEQYF	TGTGCCAGCAGTTTAAGGAGAGTAGCGGGGGGATTCTCCTACGAGCAGTACTTC
few	TRBV6-6	.	TRBJ2-7	CASSPIRSSYEQYF	TGTGCCAGCAGTCCCATAAGGAGCTCCTACGAGCAGTACTTC
few	TRBV19	TRBD1	TRBJ1-5	CASSIGGGGAGQPQHF	TGTGCCAGTAGTATAGGGGGAGGGGGCGCGGGTCAGCCCCAGCATTTT
.	TRBV3-1/TRBV3-2	.	TRBJ1-5	CASSQGTPKSNQPQHF	TGTGCCAGCAGCCAAGGGACTCCGAAAAGCAATCAGCCCCAGCATTTT
.	TRBV2	TRBD2	TRBJ2-5	CASSEGWRGGRQETQYF	TGTGCCAGCAGTGAAGGGTGGCGGGGGGGCCGGCAAGAGACCCAGTACTTC
.	TRBV5-6	.	TRBJ1-5	CASSSGPRSNQPQHF	TGTGCCAGCAGCTCGGGACCGAGAAGCAATCAGCCCCAGCATTTT
.	TRBV7-9	.	TRBJ2-5	CASSPVALQETQYF	TGTGCCAGCAGCCCTGTAGCGCTGCAAGAGACCCAGTACTTC
.	TRBV9	.	TRBJ1-6	CASSVVGDNSPLHF	TGTGCCAGCAGCGTAGTTGGGGATAATTCACCCCTCCACTTT
.	TRBV7-2	TRBD2	TRBJ2-5	CASSERGDQETQYF	TGTGCCAGCAGCGAACGGGGGGACCAAGAGACCCAGTACTTC
once	TRBV7-6	.	TRBJ2-7	CASSTLTGTNSYEQYF	TGTGCCAGCAGCACCTTGACAGGCACGAACTCCTACGAGCAGTACTTC
.	TRBV7-2	.	TRBJ1-4	CASSFGQRNEKLFF	TGTGCCAGCAGCTTCGGGCAGAGAAATGAAAAACTGTTTTTT
.	TRBV3-1/TRBV3-2	.	TRBJ2-7	CASSPPGTGVSWEQYF	TGTGCCAGCAGCCCCCCGGGGACGGGGGTCTCCTGGGAGCAGTACTTC
once	TRBV12-3/TRBV12-4	.	TRBJ2-7	CASSYVFYEQYF	TGTGCCAGCAGTTATGTCTTCTACGAGCAGTACTTC
.	TRBV30	.	TRBJ1-2	CAWIFFDSWRGRDGYTF	TGTGCCTGGATTTTCTTTGATTCATGGAGGGGGAGGGATGGCTACACCTTC
.	TRBV11-2	.	TRBJ2-5	CASSPRRGQETQYF	TGTGCCAGCAGCCCCAGACGAGGGCAAGAGACCCAGTACTTC
.	TRBV27	.	TRBJ2-7	CASSLSWGNSYEQYF	TGTGCCAGCAGTTTATCTTGGGGGAACTCCTACGAGCAGTACTTC
.	TRBV2	.	TRBJ1-5	CASSGTAEMPQHF	TGTGCCAGCAGTGGGACCGCCGAAATGCCCCAGCATTTT
.	TRBV27	TRBD1	TRBJ1-1	CASSYKQTTGSGTEAFF	TGTGCCAGCAGTTACAAACAGACGACAGGGTCGGGCACTGAAGCTTTCTTT
.	TRBV5-6	TRBD1	TRBJ1-2	CASVRTGRDGYTF	TGTGCCAGCGTCCGGACAGGGCGGGATGGCTACACCTTC
.	TRBV6-5	TRBD1	TRBJ1-1	CASSLQGAKNTEAFF	TGTGCCAGCAGTCTTCAGGGGGCGAAGAACACTGAAGCTTTCTTT
.	TRBV19	.	TRBJ1-4	CASSSPRRQRTNEKLFF	TGTGCCAGTAGTAGCCCCCGAAGACAGAGAACTAATGAAAAACTGTTTTTT
.	TRBV19	TRBD2	TRBJ2-5	CASSHGSSGKETQYF	TGTGCCAGTAGCCACGGGTCTAGCGGGAAGGAGACCCAGTACTTC
.	TRBV10-3	TRBD2	TRBJ2-7	CAITVGGEGAEQYF	TGTGCCATCACCGTGGGAGGGGAGGGCGCGGAGCAGTACTTC
.	TRBV20-1	.	TRBJ1-1	CSAKGTEAFF	TGCAGTGCTAAGGGCACTGAAGCTTTCTTT
.	TRBV7-6	.	TRBJ1-6	CASSLRGNSPLHF	TGTGCTAGCAGCTTGAGGGGTAATTCACCCCTCCACTTT
.	TRBV21-1	.	TRBJ1-1	CASSTHGNTEAFF	TGTGCCAGCAGCACCCACGGCAACACTGAAGCTTTCTTT
once	TRBV10-3	TRBD2	TRBJ2-7	CAISESRRGVYEQYF	TGTGCCATCAGTGAGTCTAGGCGGGGGGTCTACGAGCAGTACTTC
.	TRBV27	.	TRBJ1-1	CASSSNRAWGTEAFF	TGTGCCAGCAGTTCAAACAGGGCCTGGGGGACTGAAGCTTTCTTT
.	TRBV19	.	TRBJ2-2	CASKFGNRNTGELFF	TGTGCCAGTAAGTTCGGGAACAGGAACACCGGGGAGCTGTTTTTT
.	TRBV2	TRBD1	TRBJ2-3	CASSELQGRNTDTQYF	TGTGCCAGCAGTGAATTACAGGGGAGAAACACAGATACGCAGTATTTT
.	TRBV24-1	.	TRBJ2-7	CATSDGGDRWERQYF	TGTGCCACCAGTGACGGGGGGGACAGGTGGGAACGGCAGTACTTC
.	TRBV6-5	TRBD2	TRBJ2-7	CASSYGGKAGYEQYF	TGTGCCAGCAGTTACGGAGGCAAAGCGGGGTACGAGCAGTACTTC
few	TRBV6-6	.	TRBJ2-7	CASSPTSYEQYF	TGTGCCAGCAGTCCGACTTCCTACGAGCAGTACTTC